This T cell receptor (beta chain) is drawn from a study of blood T cell repertoires in COVID-19. About the study: T cells, B-cell-depleted T cells, or PBMCs provided the cDNA or gDNA that served as material.

V gave up 1 base and J gave up 3 bases; unmatched junction bases: 4. The CDR3 is 15 amino acids. Germline V gives CDR1 SGHTA, CDR2 FQGNSA. Only in-frame clones appear in the TCRdb table, and some are missing; sequencing was by immunoSEQ multiplex PCR. Here the sample spans 55,000 to 85,000 clones, about nine tenths being singletons. The V call is TRBV7-2, the J call TRBJ2-7, with 9 bases fitting TRBD2. Sequencing was done on a sample of peripheral blood. The TCR sequence derives from a woman younger than 35 with acute or convalescent COVID-19. The CDR3 spells CASSLGPSGNYEQYF. DNA of the CDR3: TGTGCCAGCAGCTTAGGTCCTAGCGGGAACTACGAGCAGTACTTC.